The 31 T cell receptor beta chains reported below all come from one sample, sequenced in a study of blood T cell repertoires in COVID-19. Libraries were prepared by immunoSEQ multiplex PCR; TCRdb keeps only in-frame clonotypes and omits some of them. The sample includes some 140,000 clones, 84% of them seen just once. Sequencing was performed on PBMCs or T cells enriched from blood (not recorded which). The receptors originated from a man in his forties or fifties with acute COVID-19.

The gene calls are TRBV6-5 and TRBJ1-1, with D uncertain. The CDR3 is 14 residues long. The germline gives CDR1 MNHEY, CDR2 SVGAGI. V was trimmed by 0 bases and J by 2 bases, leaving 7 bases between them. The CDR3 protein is CASSYSRKNTEAFF. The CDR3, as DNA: TGTGCCAGCAGTTACTCGAGGAAAAACACTGAAGCTTTCTTT.

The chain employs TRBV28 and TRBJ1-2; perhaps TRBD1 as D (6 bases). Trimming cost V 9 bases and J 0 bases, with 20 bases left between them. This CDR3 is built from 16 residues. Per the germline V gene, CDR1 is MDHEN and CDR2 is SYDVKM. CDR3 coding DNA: TGTGCCAGTTTTGATGAGGGGGTTGAGTCTAACTATGGCTACACCTTC. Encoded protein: CASFDEGVESNYGYTF.

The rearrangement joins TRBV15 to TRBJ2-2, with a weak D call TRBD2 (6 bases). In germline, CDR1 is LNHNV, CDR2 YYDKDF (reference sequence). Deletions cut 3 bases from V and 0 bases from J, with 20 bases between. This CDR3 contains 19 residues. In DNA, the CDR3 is TGTGCCACCAGCAGTTCCTTAGGGTTGGTAGCGGCGAACACCGGGGAGCTGTTTTTT. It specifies CATSSSLGLVAANTGELFF.

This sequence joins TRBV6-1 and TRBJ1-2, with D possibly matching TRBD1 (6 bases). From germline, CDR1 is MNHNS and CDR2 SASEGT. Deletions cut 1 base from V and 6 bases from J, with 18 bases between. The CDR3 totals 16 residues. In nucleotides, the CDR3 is TGTGCCAGCAGTGAAGTGTTTTTTCGCGGGGGCGATGGCTACACCTTC. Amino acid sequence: CASSEVFFRGGDGYTF.

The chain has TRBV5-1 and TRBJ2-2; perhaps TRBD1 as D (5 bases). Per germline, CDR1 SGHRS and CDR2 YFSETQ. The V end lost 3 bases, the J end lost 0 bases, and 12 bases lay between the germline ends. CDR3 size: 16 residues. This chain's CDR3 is CASSYQGFANTGELFF. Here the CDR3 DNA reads TGCGCCAGCAGCTACCAGGGTTTCGCGAACACCGGGGAGCTGTTTTTT.

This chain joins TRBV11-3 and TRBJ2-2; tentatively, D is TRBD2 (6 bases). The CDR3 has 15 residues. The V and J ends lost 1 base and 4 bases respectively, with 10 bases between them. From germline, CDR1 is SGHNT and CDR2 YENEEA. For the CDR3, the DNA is TGTGCCAGCAGCTTAGGGGGGGTAGGCACCGGGGAGCTGTTTTTT. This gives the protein CASSLGGVGTGELFF. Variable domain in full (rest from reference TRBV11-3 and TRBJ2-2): EAGVVQSPRYKIIEKKQPVAFWCNPISGHNTLYWYLQNLGQGPELLIRYENEEAVDDSQLPKDRFSAERLKGVDSTLKIQPAELGDSAVYLCASSLGGVGTGELFFGEGSRLTVL.

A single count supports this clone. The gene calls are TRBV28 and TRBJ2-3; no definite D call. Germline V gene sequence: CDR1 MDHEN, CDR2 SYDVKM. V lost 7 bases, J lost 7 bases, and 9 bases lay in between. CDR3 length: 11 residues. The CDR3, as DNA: TGTGCCAGCACTCAGGTCCATACGCAGTATTTT. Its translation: CASTQVHTQYF. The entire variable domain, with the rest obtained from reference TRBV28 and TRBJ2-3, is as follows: DVKVTQSSRYLVKRTGEKVFLECVQDMDHENMFWYRQDPGLGLRLIYFSYDVKMKEKGDIPEGYSVSREKKERFSLILESASTNQTSMYLCASTQVHTQYFGPGTRLTVL.

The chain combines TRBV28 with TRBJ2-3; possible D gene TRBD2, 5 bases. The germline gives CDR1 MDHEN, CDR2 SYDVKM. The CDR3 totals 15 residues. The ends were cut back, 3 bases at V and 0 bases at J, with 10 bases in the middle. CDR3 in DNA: TGTGCCAGCAGTTTGAAGAGGGCTAGCACAGATACGCAGTATTTT. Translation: CASSLKRASTDTQYF.

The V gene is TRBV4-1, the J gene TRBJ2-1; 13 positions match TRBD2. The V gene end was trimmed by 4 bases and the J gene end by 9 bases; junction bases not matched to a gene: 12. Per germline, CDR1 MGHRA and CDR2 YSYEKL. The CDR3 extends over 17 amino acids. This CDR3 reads CASSRSLLAGGHGEQFF. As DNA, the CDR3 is TGCGCCAGCAGCCGATCGTTACTAGCGGGAGGGCACGGTGAGCAGTTCTTC.

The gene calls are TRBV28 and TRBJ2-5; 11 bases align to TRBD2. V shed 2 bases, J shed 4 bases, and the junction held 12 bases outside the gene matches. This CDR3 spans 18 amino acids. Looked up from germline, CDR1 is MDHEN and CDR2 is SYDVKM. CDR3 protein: CASSLIVAGGPGGETQYF. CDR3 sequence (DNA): TGTGCCAGCAGTTTAATAGTAGCGGGAGGGCCAGGGGGAGAGACCCAGTACTTC.

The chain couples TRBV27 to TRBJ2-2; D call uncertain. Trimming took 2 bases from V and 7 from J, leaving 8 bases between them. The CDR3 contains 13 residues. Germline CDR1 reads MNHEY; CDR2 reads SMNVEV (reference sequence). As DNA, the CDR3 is TGTGCCAGCAGTTTACTCGCGGACGGGGAGCTGTTTTTT. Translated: CASSLLADGELFF.

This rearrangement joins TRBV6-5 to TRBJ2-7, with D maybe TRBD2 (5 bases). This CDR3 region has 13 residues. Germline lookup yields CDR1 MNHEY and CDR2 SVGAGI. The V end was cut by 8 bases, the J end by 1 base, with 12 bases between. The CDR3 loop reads CASSAGGSYEQYF. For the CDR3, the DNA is TGTGCCAGCTCGGCCGGCGGGTCCTACGAGCAGTACTTC.

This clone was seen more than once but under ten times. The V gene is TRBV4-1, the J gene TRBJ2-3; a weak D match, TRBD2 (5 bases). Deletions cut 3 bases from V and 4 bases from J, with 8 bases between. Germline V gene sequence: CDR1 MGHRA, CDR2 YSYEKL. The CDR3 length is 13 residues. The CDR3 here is CASSHRTADTQYF. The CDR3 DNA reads TGCGCCAGCAGCCACCGGACTGCAGATACGCAGTATTTT.

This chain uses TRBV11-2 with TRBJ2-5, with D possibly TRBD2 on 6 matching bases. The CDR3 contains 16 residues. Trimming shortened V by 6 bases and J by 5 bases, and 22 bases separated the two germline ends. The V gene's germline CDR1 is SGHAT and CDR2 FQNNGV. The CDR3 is CASSLIVGGLGETQYF. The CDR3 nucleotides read TGTGCCAGCAGTCTAATCGTGGGGGGTCTGGGTGAGACCCAGTACTTC.

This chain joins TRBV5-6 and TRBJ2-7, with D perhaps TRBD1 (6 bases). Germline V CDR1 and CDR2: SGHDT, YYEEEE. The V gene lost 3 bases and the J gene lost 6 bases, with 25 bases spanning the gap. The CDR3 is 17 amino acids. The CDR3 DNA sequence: TGTGCCAGCAGCTCAACAACCTCACCGGGACATAAAATCGAGCAGTACTTC. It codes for CASSSTTSPGHKIEQYF.

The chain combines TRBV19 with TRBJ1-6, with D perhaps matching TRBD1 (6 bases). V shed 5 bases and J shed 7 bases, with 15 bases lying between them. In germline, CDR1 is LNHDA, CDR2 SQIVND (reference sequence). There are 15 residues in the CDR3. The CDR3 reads CASSPGTIRNSPLHF. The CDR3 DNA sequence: TGTGCCAGTAGTCCCGGGACAATACGGAATTCACCCCTCCACTTT.

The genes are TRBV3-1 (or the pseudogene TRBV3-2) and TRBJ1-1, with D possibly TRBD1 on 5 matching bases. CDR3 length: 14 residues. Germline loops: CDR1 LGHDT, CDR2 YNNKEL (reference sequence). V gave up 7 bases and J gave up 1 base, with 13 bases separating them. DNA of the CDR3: TGTGCCAGCAACTCTGCCGGGGGGAACACTGAAGCTTTCTTT. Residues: CASNSAGGNTEAFF.

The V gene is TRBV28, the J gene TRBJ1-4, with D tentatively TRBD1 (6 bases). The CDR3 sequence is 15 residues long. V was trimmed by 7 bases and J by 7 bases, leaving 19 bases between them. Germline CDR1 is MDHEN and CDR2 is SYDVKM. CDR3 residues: CASTGGAGSGEKLFF. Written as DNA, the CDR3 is TGTGCCAGCACGGGGGGCGCGGGTTCCGGTGAAAAACTGTTTTTT.

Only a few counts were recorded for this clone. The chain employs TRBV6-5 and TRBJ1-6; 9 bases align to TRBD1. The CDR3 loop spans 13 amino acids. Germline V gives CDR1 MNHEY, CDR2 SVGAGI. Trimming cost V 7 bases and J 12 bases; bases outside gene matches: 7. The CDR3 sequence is CASTGQGQGPLHF. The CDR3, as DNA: TGTGCCAGCACTGGACAGGGACAGGGACCCCTCCACTTT.

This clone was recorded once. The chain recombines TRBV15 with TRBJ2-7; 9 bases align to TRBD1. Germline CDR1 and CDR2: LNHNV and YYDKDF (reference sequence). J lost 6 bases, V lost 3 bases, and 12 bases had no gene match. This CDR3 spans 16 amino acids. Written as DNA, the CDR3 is TGTGCCACCAGCAGGCCTGGACAGGGGTCGCGTTTCGAGCAGTACTTC. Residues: CATSRPGQGSRFEQYF.

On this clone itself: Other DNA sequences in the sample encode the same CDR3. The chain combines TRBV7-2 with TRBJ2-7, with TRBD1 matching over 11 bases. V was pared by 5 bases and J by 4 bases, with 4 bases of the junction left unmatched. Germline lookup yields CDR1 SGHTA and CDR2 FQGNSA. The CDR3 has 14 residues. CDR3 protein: CASSPGQGAYEQYF. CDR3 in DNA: TGTGCCAGCAGCCCAGGACAGGGGGCTTACGAGCAGTACTTC.

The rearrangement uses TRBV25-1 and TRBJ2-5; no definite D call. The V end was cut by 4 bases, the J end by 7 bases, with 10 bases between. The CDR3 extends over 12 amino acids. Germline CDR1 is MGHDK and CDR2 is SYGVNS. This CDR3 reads CASSVSGRTQYF. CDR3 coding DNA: TGTGCCAGCAGTGTTTCGGGTAGGACCCAGTACTTC.

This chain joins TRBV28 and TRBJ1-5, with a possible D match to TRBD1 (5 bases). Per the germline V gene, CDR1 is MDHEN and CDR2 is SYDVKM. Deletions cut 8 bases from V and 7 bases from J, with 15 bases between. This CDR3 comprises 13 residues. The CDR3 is CASQPVGVQPQHF. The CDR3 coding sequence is TGTGCCAGCCAACCCGTAGGGGTGCAGCCCCAGCATTTT. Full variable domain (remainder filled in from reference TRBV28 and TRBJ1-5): DVKVTQSSRYLVKRTGEKVFLECVQDMDHENMFWYRQDPGLGLRLIYFSYDVKMKEKGDIPEGYSVSREKKERFSLILESASTNQTSMYLCASQPVGVQPQHFGDGTRLSIL.

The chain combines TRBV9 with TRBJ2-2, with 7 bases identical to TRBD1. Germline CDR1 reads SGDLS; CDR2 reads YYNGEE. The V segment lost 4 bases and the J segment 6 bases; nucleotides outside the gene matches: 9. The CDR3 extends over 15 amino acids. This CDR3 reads CASSKLKGAAGELFF. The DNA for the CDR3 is TGTGCCAGCAGCAAATTAAAGGGGGCAGCCGGGGAGCTGTTTTTT.

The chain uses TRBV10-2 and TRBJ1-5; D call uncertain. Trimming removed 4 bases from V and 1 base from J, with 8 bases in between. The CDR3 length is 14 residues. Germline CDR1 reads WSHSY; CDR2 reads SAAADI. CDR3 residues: CASSAVGSNQPQHF. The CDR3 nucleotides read TGCGCCAGCAGTGCCGTCGGGAGCAATCAGCCCCAGCATTTT.

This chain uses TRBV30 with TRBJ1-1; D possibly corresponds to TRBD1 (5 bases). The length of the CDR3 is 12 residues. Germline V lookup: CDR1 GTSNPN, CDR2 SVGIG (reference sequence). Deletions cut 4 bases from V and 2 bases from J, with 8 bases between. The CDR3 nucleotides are TGTGCCTGGACACAGGAAAACACTGAAGCTTTCTTT. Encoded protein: CAWTQENTEAFF. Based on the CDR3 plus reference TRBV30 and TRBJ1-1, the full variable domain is SQTIHQWPATLVQPVGSPLSLECTVEGTSNPNLYWYRQAAGRGLQLLFYSVGIGQISSEVPQNLSASRPQDRQFILSSKKLLLSDSGFYLCAWTQENTEAFFGQGTRLTVV.

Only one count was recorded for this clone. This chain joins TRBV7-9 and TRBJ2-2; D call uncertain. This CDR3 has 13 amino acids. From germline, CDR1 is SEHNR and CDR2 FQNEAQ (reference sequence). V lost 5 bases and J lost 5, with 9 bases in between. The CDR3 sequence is CASSTPRTGELFF. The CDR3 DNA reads TGTGCCAGCAGCACCCCGCGGACCGGGGAGCTGTTTTTT.

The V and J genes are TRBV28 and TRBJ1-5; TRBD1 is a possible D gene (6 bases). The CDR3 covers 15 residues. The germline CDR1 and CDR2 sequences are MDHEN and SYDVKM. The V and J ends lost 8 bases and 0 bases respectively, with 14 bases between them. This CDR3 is CASGARDTSNQPQHF. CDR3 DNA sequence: TGTGCCAGCGGTGCCCGGGACACTAGCAATCAGCCCCAGCATTTT.

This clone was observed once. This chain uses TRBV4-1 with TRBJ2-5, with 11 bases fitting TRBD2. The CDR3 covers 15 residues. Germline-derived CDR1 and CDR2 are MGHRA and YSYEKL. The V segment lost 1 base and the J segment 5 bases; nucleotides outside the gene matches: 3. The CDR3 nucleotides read TGCGCCAGCAGCCAAGTTCTAGCGGGAGGTGAGACCCAGTACTTC. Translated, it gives CASSQVLAGGETQYF.

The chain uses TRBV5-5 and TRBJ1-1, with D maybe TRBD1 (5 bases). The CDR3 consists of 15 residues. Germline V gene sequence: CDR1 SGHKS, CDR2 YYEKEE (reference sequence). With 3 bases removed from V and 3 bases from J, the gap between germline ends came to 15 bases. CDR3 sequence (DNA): TGTGCCAGCAGCTCCTTTGGGGCAGCCTACACTGAAGCTTTCTTT. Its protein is CASSSFGAAYTEAFF.

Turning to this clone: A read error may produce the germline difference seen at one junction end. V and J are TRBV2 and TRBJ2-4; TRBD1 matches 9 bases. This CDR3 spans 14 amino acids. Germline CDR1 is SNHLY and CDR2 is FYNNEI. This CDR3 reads CASNDGTGKGHKNF. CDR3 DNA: TGTGCCAGCAACGACGGGACAGGGAAGGGCCATAAAAACTTC.